This T cell receptor (beta chain) came from a study of T cell repertoires in ileal Crohn's disease. The study, taken as a whole, reports: Compared with non-smokers, active smokers at surgery showed more clonal expansions.

Included were adult ileal or ileocolonic Crohn's patients indicated for ileocolonic resection. Clones were sequenced by immunoSEQ multiplex PCR, and TCRdb holds only the in-frame ones, with some missing. In the table there are 6,000 or so clones, nearly 97% of which are singletons. The CDR3 sequence is 17 residues long. V lost 6 bases to trimming and J lost 2 bases; unmatched junction nucleotides: 15. Germline V gene sequence: CDR1 MDHEN, CDR2 SYDVKM. Details on this clone: Its cognate antigen is unknown.

The V call is TRBV28, the J call TRBJ1-2, with 7 bases that match TRBD1. This sequence originates from an adult with Crohn's disease. The sample taken for sequencing was ileal tissue. CDR3 protein: CASRSGQIGIENYGYTF. The CDR3 region has the DNA TGTGCCAGCAGATCGGGACAGATCGGAATTGAGAACTATGGCTACACCTTC.